The TCR beta chain described here comes from a study of blood T cell repertoires in COVID-19. In the study overall: The analysed material was cDNA or gDNA that came from T cells, B-cell-depleted T cells, or PBMCs.

Sequencing was performed with immunoSEQ multiplex PCR; in TCRdb, only in-frame clones are kept and a portion is missing. Of about 210,000 clones listed, roughly four fifths are singletons. This clone was detected only once. Per germline, CDR1 LNHNV and CDR2 YYDKDF (reference sequence). Trimming removed 3 bases at V and 2 bases at J, with 13 bases between. The CDR3 has 15 amino acids. The chain has TRBV15 and TRBJ2-5; no definite D call. The source of this sequence is a man between 40 and 49 years old who had recovered from COVID-19. Sequencing was done on a sample of PBMCs or T cells enriched from blood (not recorded which). The CDR3 sequence is CATSRSESRQETQYF. DNA of the CDR3: TGTGCCACCAGCAGGTCCGAATCTAGACAAGAGACCCAGTACTTC. The variable domain in full, with the rest retrieved from reference TRBV15 and TRBJ2-5, is DAMVIQNPRYQVTQFGKPVTLSCSQTLNHNVMYWYQQKSSQAPKLLFHYYDKDFNNEADTPDNFQSRRPNTSFCFLDIRSPGLGDTAMYLCATSRSESRQETQYFGPGTRLLVL.